A single sample is the source of the 5 T cell receptor beta chains below, sequenced in a study of long-term antiretroviral therapy in people with HIV. Running of the v3.0 immunoSEQ assay took place at survey level. TCRdb keeps only in-frame clones here, not all; method: immunoSEQ multiplex PCR. Here the sample spans 20,000 to 25,000 clones, roughly 92% being singletons. The source material was unsorted PBMCs, sampled 4.4 years after starting antiretroviral therapy. The receptor source for this set is a woman in her 50s with HIV.

The V and J genes are TRBV28 and TRBJ2-7; D is perhaps TRBD2 (6 bases). Germline V gene sequence: CDR1 MDHEN, CDR2 SYDVKM. The CDR3 length is 17 residues. V lost 3 bases and J lost 0, with 18 bases in between. The CDR3 reads CASSFGRRGGSSYEQYF. CDR3 nucleotides: TGTGCCAGCAGTTTTGGTCGCCGGGGAGGTAGCTCCTACGAGCAGTACTTC.

This rearrangement joins TRBV29-1 to TRBJ2-2; D is undetermined. V lost 6 bases to trimming and J lost 0 bases, with 11 bases between them. The germline CDR1 and CDR2 sequences are SQVTM and ANQGSEA. This CDR3 region has 14 residues. CDR3 sequence: CSVLNATNTGELFF. As DNA, the CDR3 is TGCAGCGTATTAAACGCCACGAACACCGGGGAGCTGTTTTTT.

The CDR3 DNA sequence: TGTGCCAGCAGCTTAGACAGCCTGTTGACCCAGTACTTC. Translation gives CASSLDSLLTQYF. V and J are TRBV11-2 and TRBJ2-5; D remains unclear. The CDR3 extends over 13 amino acids. V was trimmed by 0 bases and J by 7 bases, leaving 9 bases between them. The germline V gene encodes CDR1 SGHAT and CDR2 FQNNGV.

The V call is TRBV5-6, the J call TRBJ2-7; tentative D call: TRBD2 (5 bases). Trimming removed 6 bases from V and 4 bases from J, with 17 bases in between. The CDR3 contains 14 residues. Per the germline V gene, CDR1 is SGHDT and CDR2 is YYEEEE. CDR3 nucleotides: TGTGCCAGCAAGAACGAAATGGAGGTGTACGAGCAGTACTTC. The encoded protein is CASKNEMEVYEQYF. Full variable domain (missing parts from reference TRBV5-6 and TRBJ2-7): DAGVTQSPTHLIKTRGQQVTLRCSPKSGHDTVSWYQQALGQGPQFIFQYYEEEERQRGNFPDRFSGHQFPNYSSELNVNALLLGDSALYLCASKNEMEVYEQYFGPGTRLTVT.

The rearrangement links TRBV19 to TRBJ2-5, with TRBD2 as a possible D gene (6 bases). The V and J ends lost 5 bases and 2 bases respectively, with 9 bases between them. Germline V gives CDR1 LNHDA, CDR2 SQIVND (reference sequence). The CDR3 length is 13 residues. CDR3 in DNA: TGTGCCAGTAGTGTAGGGAGGCAAGAGACCCAGTACTTC. Amino acid sequence: CASSVGRQETQYF.